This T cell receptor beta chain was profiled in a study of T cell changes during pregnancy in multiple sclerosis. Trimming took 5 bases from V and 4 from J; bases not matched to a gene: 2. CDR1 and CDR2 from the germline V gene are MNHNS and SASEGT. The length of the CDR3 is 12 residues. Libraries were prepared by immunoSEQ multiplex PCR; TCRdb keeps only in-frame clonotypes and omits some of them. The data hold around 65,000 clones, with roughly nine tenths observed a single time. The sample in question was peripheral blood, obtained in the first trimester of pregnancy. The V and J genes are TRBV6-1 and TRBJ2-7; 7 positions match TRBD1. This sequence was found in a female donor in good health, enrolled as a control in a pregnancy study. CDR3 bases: TGTGCCAGCAGTTTGGACAGGTACGAGCAGTACTTC. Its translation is CASSLDRYEQYF.